Presented here are 17 T cell receptor beta chains from one specimen sequenced in a study of OX40 agonist ivuxolimab in advanced cancers. The method was immunoSEQ multiplex PCR; TCRdb's version includes in-frame clones alone and lacks a portion of them. Seen here are 50,000 to 60,000 clones, roughly nine tenths observed once, and the top ten hold under 8.5%. The material sequenced was CD4+ or CD8+ T cells sorted from blood, taken in a trial of the OX40 agonist ivuxolimab. The receptors derive from an adult with an advanced solid tumor such as melanoma, head and neck, liver or kidney cancer.

V usage is TRBV29-1 and J usage is TRBJ1-1, with no clear D. The germline V and J ends were trimmed by 5 bases and 5 bases, with 9 bases remaining between them. The V gene's germline CDR1 is SQVTM and CDR2 ANQGSEA. This CDR3 comprises 11 residues. The CDR3 nucleotides read TGCAGCGTTCGGACCTGGACTGAAGCTTTCTTT. It specifies CSVRTWTEAFF.

The chain carries TRBV11-1 and TRBJ1-1; D unresolved. Trimming took off 1 base at V and 6 bases at J, with 15 bases between the two ends. Germline lookup yields CDR1 SGHAT and CDR2 FQDESV (reference sequence). This CDR3 contains 15 residues. CDR3 region: CASSLGSGFPAEAFF. Here the CDR3 DNA reads TGTGCCAGCAGCTTAGGTTCAGGTTTCCCGGCTGAAGCTTTCTTT.

The rearrangement joins TRBV7-9 to TRBJ1-4; 8 nucleotides agree with TRBD1. Trimming cost V 4 bases and J 7 bases; bases outside gene matches: 8. The CDR3 is made up of 15 amino acids. In germline, CDR1 is SEHNR, CDR2 FQNEAQ (reference sequence). CDR3 sequence (DNA): TGTGCCAGCAGCTGGGGACAGGCCGGGGGTGAAAAACTGTTTTTT. Its protein is CASSWGQAGGEKLFF.

This chain connects TRBV6-1 to TRBJ1-2, with D possibly TRBD1 on 5 matching bases. Trimming left V 5 bases short and J 0 bases short, with 10 bases between. The V gene's germline CDR1 is MNHNS and CDR2 SASEGT. The CDR3 contains 14 residues. CDR3 sequence: CASSSDKANYGYTF. The CDR3 DNA sequence: TGTGCCAGCAGTTCGGACAAGGCTAACTATGGCTACACCTTC.

CDR3 region: CASSMGTVTDTQYF. The CDR3 coding sequence is TGTGCCAGTAGTATGGGCACAGTCACAGATACGCAGTATTTT. This chain joins TRBV19 and TRBJ2-3, with D hard to call. The CDR3 totals 14 residues. The V end lost 3 bases, the J end lost 2 bases, and 9 bases lay between the germline ends. In germline, CDR1 is LNHDA, CDR2 SQIVND (reference sequence).

V is TRBV10-1 and J is TRBJ1-1; possibly TRBD1 for D (6 bases). There are 15 residues in the CDR3. Germline values: CDR1 WNHNN, CDR2 SYGVQD (reference sequence). V lost 4 bases and J lost 4, with 16 bases in between. The CDR3 nucleotides are TGCGCCAGCAGTGCAGGGGACGGTTTTGGCACTGAAGCTTTCTTT. Translation gives CASSAGDGFGTEAFF.

In regard to this clone: One junction end disagrees with the germline gene, perhaps due to a read error. This sequence joins TRBV5-1 and TRBJ1-1; 7 bases line up with TRBD1. This CDR3 has 11 amino acids. Germline V gene data show CDR1 as SGHRS and CDR2 as YFSETQ. CDR3 residues: CASSSGQLFLF. The CDR3 DNA follows: TGCGCCAGCAGCTCGGGACAGCTCTTCCTTTTT.

V is TRBV5-1 and J is TRBJ1-2, with 9 bases lining up with TRBD1. The J segment lost 5 bases and the V segment lost 3 bases, leaving 11 bases of the junction unmatched. This CDR3 region has 16 residues. Looked up from germline, CDR1 is SGHRS and CDR2 is YFSETQ. CDR3: CASSSGQGGVDYGYTF. CDR3 DNA: TGCGCCAGCAGCTCGGGACAGGGTGGGGTTGATTATGGCTACACCTTC.

The chain is built from TRBV5-8 and TRBJ1-2, with D unclear. The CDR3 covers 14 residues. CDR1 and CDR2 from the germline V gene are SGHTS and YDEGEE. Trimming left V 0 bases short and J 7 bases short, with 13 bases between. The DNA for the CDR3 is TGTGCCAGCAGCTTGGAACCTGGCCGTCCTGGCTACACCTTC. Amino acid sequence: CASSLEPGRPGYTF.

The chain uses TRBV6-1 and TRBJ2-5, with D possibly TRBD1 on 6 matching bases. Germline V CDR1 and CDR2: MNHNS, SASEGT. CDR3 size: 13 residues. V was cut by 2 bases and J by 6 bases, with 10 bases left in between. This CDR3 is CASSETQGKTQYF. CDR3 nucleotides: TGTGCCAGCAGTGAAACACAGGGAAAGACCCAGTACTTC.

This clone appeared a few times. The chain employs TRBV19 and TRBJ1-1; no firm D call. The V end was cut by 5 bases, the J end by 1 base, with 14 bases between. The germline gives CDR1 LNHDA, CDR2 SQIVND (reference sequence). The CDR3 totals 15 residues. As DNA, the CDR3 is TGTGCCAGTAGTCGACGGACGTCCGGGAACACTGAAGCTTTCTTT. Translating gives CASSRRTSGNTEAFF.

This chain links TRBV28 with TRBJ2-7; no definite D call. Trimming took off 3 bases at V and 4 bases at J, with 16 bases between the two ends. The CDR3 is 15 residues long. Germline CDR1 MDHEN, CDR2 SYDVKM. The CDR3 DNA is TGTGCCAGCAGTTTGACATCAGCAGGCTATTACGAGCAGTACTTC. This gives the protein CASSLTSAGYYEQYF.

V gene TRBV2 combines with J gene TRBJ2-7; the D gene could be TRBD1 or TRBD2 (5 bases each). Germline CDR1 and CDR2: SNHLY and FYNNEI. CDR3 length: 14 residues. Between the trimmed V and J ends, which lost 4 bases and 0 bases, there was a span of 10 bases. The CDR3 loop is CASSAWGSSYEQYF. The CDR3 DNA is TGTGCCAGCAGTGCGTGGGGGAGCTCCTACGAGCAGTACTTC.

The V call is TRBV29-1, the J call TRBJ1-1; D not resolved. The CDR3 consists of 13 residues. V shed 4 bases and J shed 2 bases, with 11 bases lying between them. The germline V gene has CDR1 SQVTM and CDR2 ANQGSEA. The CDR3 DNA follows: TGCAGCGTTGGCAGGAACTTAAACACTGAAGCTTTCTTT. Amino acids: CSVGRNLNTEAFF.

This chain connects TRBV2 to TRBJ2-6, with unresolved D. This CDR3 comprises 18 residues. Trimming removed 6 bases at V and 3 bases at J, with 21 bases between. Germline V CDR1 and CDR2: SNHLY, FYNNEI. For the CDR3, the DNA is TGTGCCAGCAGCCCCGTTAGCCTGGCGGTTCTTGGGGCCAACGTCCTGACTTTC. It is translated as CASSPVSLAVLGANVLTF.

The CDR3 spells CASSEFQGLNTGELFF. For the CDR3, the DNA is TGCGCCAGCAGTGAGTTCCAGGGGCTTAACACCGGGGAGCTGTTTTTT. This sequence joins TRBV10-2 and TRBJ2-2, with a weak D call TRBD1 (6 bases). Germline V gene data show CDR1 as WSHSY and CDR2 as SAAADI. The V and J ends lost 1 base and 2 bases respectively, with 11 bases between them. This CDR3 comprises 16 residues.

V and J are TRBV6-4 and TRBJ1-2; 7 positions match TRBD1. The length of the CDR3 is 15 residues. V lost 4 bases and J lost 2; bases outside the gene matches: 7. Per the germline V gene, CDR1 is MRHNA and CDR2 is SNTAGT. This CDR3 is CASSVDRVGNYGYTF. The CDR3 coding sequence is TGTGCCAGCAGTGTCGACAGGGTCGGGAACTATGGCTACACCTTC.